Only a few counts were recorded for the clone carrying this T cell receptor beta chain. Germline CDR1 reads DFQATT; CDR2 reads SNEGSKA (reference sequence). The CDR3 consists of 12 residues. The V and J ends lost 5 bases and 8 bases respectively, with 14 bases between them. TCRdb reprocessed the RACE reads with MiXCR, giving one entry per CDR3 protein. The data contain 38,000 or so distinct CDR3 sequences, 9% to 9.5% of them singletons. Stated time point: patch test 3, about 24 weeks after DPC sensitization. The treatment is: therapeutic diphenylcyclopropenone sensitization with weekly scalp DPC. It was from unfractionated whole blood that total RNA was extracted. This record belongs to a study of human T cells and chemical hapten exposure.

The sequence was collected from a man aged 50-60 years with alopecia areata. Some clones in this sample may be carry-over from other donors' samples. The source was whole blood, collected in connection with sensitization to the hapten diphenylcyclopropenone (DPC). The chain links TRBV20-1 to TRBJ2-3; D may correspond to TRBD1 or TRBD2 (5 bases each). Here the CDR3 DNA reads TGCAGTGCTCACCGGGACGATCGTACGCAGTATTTT. Encoded protein: CSAHRDDRTQYF.